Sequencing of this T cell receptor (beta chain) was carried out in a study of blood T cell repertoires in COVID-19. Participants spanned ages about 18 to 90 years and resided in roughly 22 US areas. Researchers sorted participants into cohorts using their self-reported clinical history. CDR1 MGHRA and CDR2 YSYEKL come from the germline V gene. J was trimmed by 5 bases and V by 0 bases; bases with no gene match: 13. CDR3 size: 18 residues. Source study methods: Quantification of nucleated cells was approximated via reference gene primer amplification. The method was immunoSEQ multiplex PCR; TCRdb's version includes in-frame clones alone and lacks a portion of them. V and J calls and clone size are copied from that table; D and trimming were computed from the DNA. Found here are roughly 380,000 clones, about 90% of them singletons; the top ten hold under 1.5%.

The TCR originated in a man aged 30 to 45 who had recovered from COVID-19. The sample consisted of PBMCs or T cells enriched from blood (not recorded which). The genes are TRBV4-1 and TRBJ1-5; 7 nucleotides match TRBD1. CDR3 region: CASSQEPHRGPTDQPQHF. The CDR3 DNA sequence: TGCGCCAGCAGCCAAGAACCTCACAGGGGACCTACTGATCAGCCCCAGCATTTT.